This T cell receptor (beta chain) was retrieved from a study of T cells expressing NK-cell markers (dated by TCRdb to 2018 to 2020). Regarding the complete study: In sorted CD3+CD56+NKG2C+, CD3+CD56+NKG2C- and CD3+CD56-NKG2C+ T-cell subsets from about eight donors, TCR beta-chain repertoires were profiled. Among the eight sequenced donors, only one was HCMV-seronegative, while the other seven were HCMV-seropositive. All eight donors whose samples were sequenced were randomly selected healthy volunteers, three of them men and five women. The libraries were sequenced on Illumina HiSeq 2000/2500, MiSeq or NextSeq, producing 2 x 150 bp reads.

HCMV serostatus was determined by detecting HCMV-specific IgG in serum with a commercial ELISA kit. Ficoll density gradient centrifugation was used to isolate peripheral blood mononuclear cells from blood. The sample was run on an Illumina HiSeq 2000. The TCR beta cDNA libraries were made using 5'RACE template switching, a step that added both a universal primer site and unique molecular identifiers. Synthesis of cDNA was primed from the TCR beta constant segment and was followed by two consecutive PCR amplification steps. The study's processing was this. MIGEC was used to demultiplex reads and group reads by UMI, and MiTCR was used to assemble and quantify clonotypes. To exclude erroneous sequences, any TCR cDNA sequence not supported by at least two reads was discarded. Downstream repertoire analysis used the tcR package, and clonotypes were matched across fractions by CDR3 nucleotide sequence plus V segment. VDJmatch was used to annotate antigen specificity against VDJdb, with one amino acid substitution in CDR3 permitted. TCRdb reprocessed the reads; each CDR3 protein sequence makes one entry, and DNA is unavailable. Here the V and J calls rest on TCRdb's processing, not on the authors' analysis. The sample's own table lists about 180,000 distinct CDR3 sequences. Approximately 17% of the sample is held by the ten biggest clonotypes.

A word on this clonotype: Its cognate antigen has yet to be identified.

Points the paper makes about the study in general: It remained unclear whether the expanded NKG2C-expressing T cell clones were specific for HCMV antigens. In six donors, the dominant CD3+CD56+NKG2C+ clonotypes were found to rank among the top 10 CD8+ clonotypes and to make up roughly 1.0-7.0% of CD8+ T cells. Those dominant clonotypes were again the most abundant among CD3+CD56-NKG2C+ cells in a handful of donors, at about 28.3-65%.

From cysteine to phenylalanine, the CDR3 is 15 amino acids long. No DNA appears here. CDR1 and CDR2 are drawn from the germline V gene: SGHRS, YFSETQ. The sample consisted of blood T cells: a sorted CD56 or NKG2C T cell subset, CD4+ or CD8+ T cells, or bulk PBMC T cells (not recorded which). Recombination connected TRBV5-1 to TRBJ2-2. The clonotype comes from a woman between 18 and 70 years old in good health. The CDR3 region has the sequence CASSLRGANTGELFF. The reference TRBV5-1 and TRBJ2-2 proteins fill in what lies around the CDR3, so the full variable domain reads KAGVTQTPRYLIKTRGQQVTLSCSPISGHRSVSWYQQTPGQGLQFLFEYFSETQRNKGNFPGRFSGRQFSNSRSEMNVSTLELGDSALYLCASSLRGANTGELFFGEGSRLTVL.